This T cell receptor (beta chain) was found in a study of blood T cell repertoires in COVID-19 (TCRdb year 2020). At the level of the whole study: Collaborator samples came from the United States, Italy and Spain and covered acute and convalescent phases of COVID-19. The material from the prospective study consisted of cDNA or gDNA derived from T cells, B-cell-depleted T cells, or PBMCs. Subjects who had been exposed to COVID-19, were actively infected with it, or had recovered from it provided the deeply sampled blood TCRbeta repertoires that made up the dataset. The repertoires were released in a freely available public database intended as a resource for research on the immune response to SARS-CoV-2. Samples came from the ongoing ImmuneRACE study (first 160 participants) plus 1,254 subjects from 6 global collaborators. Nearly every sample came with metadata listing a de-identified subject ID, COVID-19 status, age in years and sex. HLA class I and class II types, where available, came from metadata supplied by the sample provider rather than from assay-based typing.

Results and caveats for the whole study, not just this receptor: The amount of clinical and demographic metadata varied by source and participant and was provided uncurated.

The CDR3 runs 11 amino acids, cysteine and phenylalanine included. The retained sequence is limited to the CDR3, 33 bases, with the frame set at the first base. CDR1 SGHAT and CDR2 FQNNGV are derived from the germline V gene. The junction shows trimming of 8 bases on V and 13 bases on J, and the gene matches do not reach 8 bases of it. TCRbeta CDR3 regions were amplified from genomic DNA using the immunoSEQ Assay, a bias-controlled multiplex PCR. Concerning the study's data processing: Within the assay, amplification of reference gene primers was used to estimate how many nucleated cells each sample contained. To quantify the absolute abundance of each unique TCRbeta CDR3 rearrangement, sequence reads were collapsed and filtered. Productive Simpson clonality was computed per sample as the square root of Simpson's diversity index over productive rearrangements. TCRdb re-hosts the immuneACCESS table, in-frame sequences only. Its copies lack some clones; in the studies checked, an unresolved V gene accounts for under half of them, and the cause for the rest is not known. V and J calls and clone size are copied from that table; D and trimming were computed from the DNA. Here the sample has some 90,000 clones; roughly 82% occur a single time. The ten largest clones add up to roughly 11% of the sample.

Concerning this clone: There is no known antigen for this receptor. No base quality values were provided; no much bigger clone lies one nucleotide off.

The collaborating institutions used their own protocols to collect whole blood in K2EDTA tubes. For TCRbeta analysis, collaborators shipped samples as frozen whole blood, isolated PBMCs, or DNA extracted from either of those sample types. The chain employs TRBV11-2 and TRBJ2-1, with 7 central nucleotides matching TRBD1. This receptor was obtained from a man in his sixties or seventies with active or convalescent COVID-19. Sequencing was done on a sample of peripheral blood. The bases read TGTGCCAGCGTAAACAGGGGCGCCCAGTTCTTC. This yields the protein CASVNRGAQFF.